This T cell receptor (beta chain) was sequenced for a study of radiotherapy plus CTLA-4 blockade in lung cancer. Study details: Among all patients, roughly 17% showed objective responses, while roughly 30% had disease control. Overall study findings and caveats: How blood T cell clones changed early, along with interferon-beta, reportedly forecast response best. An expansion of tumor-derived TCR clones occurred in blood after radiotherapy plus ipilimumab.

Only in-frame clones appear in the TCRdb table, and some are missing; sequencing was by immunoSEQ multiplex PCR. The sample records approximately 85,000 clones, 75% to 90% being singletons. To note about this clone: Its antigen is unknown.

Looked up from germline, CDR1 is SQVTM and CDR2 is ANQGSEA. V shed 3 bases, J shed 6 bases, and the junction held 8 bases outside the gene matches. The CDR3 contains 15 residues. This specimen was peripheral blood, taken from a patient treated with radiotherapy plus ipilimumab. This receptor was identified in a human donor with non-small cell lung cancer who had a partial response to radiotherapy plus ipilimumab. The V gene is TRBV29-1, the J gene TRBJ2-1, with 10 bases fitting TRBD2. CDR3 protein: CSVDAAGGWGNEQFF. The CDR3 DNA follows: TGCAGCGTTGATGCAGCGGGAGGGTGGGGCAATGAGCAGTTCTTC.